Listed below are T cell receptor beta chains from one sample, sequenced in a study of cytomegalovirus exposure and HLA in healthy donors. Profiled with immunoSEQ multiplex PCR; TCRdb holds only in-frame clones, not every one. The data show 40,000 or so clones, around 65% seen once. The sample comprised PBMCs. The source is a human donor in good health. Both conserved end residues are part of each CDR3. D genes are given only for firm matches. Clone size is given for some rows only: seen once, a few or many times, or a class if the clone is expanded.

j_call	clone_size	cdr3_length	d_call	v_call	cdr3_nt	cdr3_aa
TRBJ1-6	NA	17	NA	TRBV4-1	TGCGCCAGCAGCCATTCGCCAAAGAGCTCCTATAATTCACCCCTCCACTTT	CASSHSPKSSYNSPLHF
TRBJ2-3	few	17	TRBD2	TRBV5-1	TGCGCCAGCAGCTTGGGATCTAGCGGGGCCAGCACAGATACGCAGTATTTT	CASSLGSSGASTDTQYF
TRBJ1-6	NA	13	NA	TRBV11-2	TGTGCCAGCAGCCAGTGGGAGGGGGGTACCCTCCACTTT	CASSQWEGGTLHF
TRBJ2-7	NA	13	NA	TRBV7-6	TGTGCCAGCAGCGGTCGAGGGCCCTACGAGCAGTACTTC	CASSGRGPYEQYF
TRBJ1-1	few	15	NA	TRBV6-1	TGTGCCAGCATCCTAGGCCGTGCCGGGAACACTGAAGCTTTCTTT	CASILGRAGNTEAFF
TRBJ1-4	NA	14	NA	TRBV2	TGTGCCAGCAGTCGAGGAGGGGCATTCGAAAAACTGTTTTTT	CASSRGGAFEKLFF
TRBJ1-2	NA	15	NA	TRBV5-6	TGTGCCAGCAGCTCTATTAAAGGAGCCGGCTATGGCTACACCTTC	CASSSIKGAGYGYTF
TRBJ2-1	NA	15	TRBD2	TRBV9	TGTGCCAGCAGCAGGGACGGGGGGGAATACAATGAGCAGTTCTTC	CASSRDGGEYNEQFF
TRBJ2-2	few	13	TRBD2	TRBV28	TGTGCCAGCAATTATGGGAGCGGGGTGGAGCTGTTTTTT	CASNYGSGVELFF
TRBJ2-7	few	15	TRBD1	TRBV9	TGTGCCAGCAGCGTAGAACCTACAGGGGCCTACGAGCAGTACTTC	CASSVEPTGAYEQYF
TRBJ2-2	NA	15	NA	TRBV4-1	TGCGCCAGCAGCCAGAACCGGGGGAACACCGGGGAGCTGTTTTTT	CASSQNRGNTGELFF
TRBJ1-5	NA	14	TRBD1	TRBV25-1	TGTGCCAGCAGTGCTAGGGGGCAGGACCAGCCCCAGCATTTT	CASSARGQDQPQHF
TRBJ1-6	NA	16	TRBD1	TRBV5-1	TGCGCCAGCAGCTTGGTACCCGGGACAGTAAGCTCACCCCTCCACTTT	CASSLVPGTVSSPLHF
TRBJ2-7	NA	14	NA	TRBV28	TGTGCCAGCAGTTACCCCGGCGAGGGCTACGAGCAGTACTTC	CASSYPGEGYEQYF
TRBJ1-5	NA	15	TRBD1	TRBV28	TGTGCCAGCTTCCGGGGACAGCTATACAATCAGCCCCAGCATTTT	CASFRGQLYNQPQHF
TRBJ2-1	NA	10	NA	TRBV20-1	TGCAGTGCCCGACTGGGTGAGCAGTTCTTC	CSARLGEQFF
TRBJ2-2	NA	13	NA	TRBV18	TGTGCCAGCTCACGTTCAGGGGCCGGGGAGCTGTTTTTT	CASSRSGAGELFF
TRBJ2-1	once	15	TRBD2	TRBV6-1	TGTGCCAGCAGTGAAGGGGGCGGGGGGGCCAATGAGCAGTTCTTC	CASSEGGGGANEQFF
TRBJ2-7	NA	15	NA	TRBV28	TGTGCCAGCAGTGACCAGGACAGCCTATCCTACGAGCAGTACTTC	CASSDQDSLSYEQYF
TRBJ2-5	NA	16	TRBD2	TRBV5-1	TGCGCCAGCAGCCTTTTAGCCCGGGGGGACCAAGAGACCCAGTACTTC	CASSLLARGDQETQYF
TRBJ2-1	NA	15	TRBD2	TRBV11-3	TGTGCCAGCAGGGAACTAGCGGGGGCACGCAATGAGCAGTTCTTC	CASRELAGARNEQFF
TRBJ2-1	NA	14	TRBD2	TRBV29-1	TGCAGCGTTGGGGCTAGCGGGGGGGCAGGGGAGCAGTTCTTC	CSVGASGGAGEQFF
TRBJ1-4	few	15	NA	TRBV9	TGTGCCAGCAGCGTCTTCAGGGCAACTAATGAAAAACTGTTTTTT	CASSVFRATNEKLFF
TRBJ1-1	NA	15	TRBD1	TRBV4-1	TGCGCCAGCAGACCGCCGGGACAGGGGCTCACTGAAGCTTTCTTT	CASRPPGQGLTEAFF
TRBJ1-6	NA	16	TRBD1	TRBV6-5	TGTGCCAGCAGTTACGTTATCGGGACAGTTTATTCACCCCTCCACTTT	CASSYVIGTVYSPLHF
TRBJ2-1	NA	16	TRBD2	TRBV14	TGTGCCAGCAGCCAATTCCTAGCGGGGGGGAACAATGAGCAGTTCTTC	CASSQFLAGGNNEQFF
TRBJ1-6	NA	15	NA	TRBV10-2	TGCGCCAGCAGTATGGCCCCTTATAATAATTCACCCCTCCACTTT	CASSMAPYNNSPLHF
TRBJ2-3	NA	15	NA	TRBV15	TGTGCCACCAGCAGAGAGCGAGTTGTTCTAGATACGCAGTATTTT	CATSRERVVLDTQYF
TRBJ1-2	NA	15	NA	TRBV5-1	TGCGCCAGCAGCTTGGACCTCCATCTAAGTCGGGGCTACACCTTC	CASSLDLHLSRGYTF
TRBJ2-7	NA	14	TRBD1	TRBV7-9	TGTGCCAGCAGCCCGGACAGGGGGTTCTTCGAGCAGTACTTC	CASSPDRGFFEQYF
TRBJ2-2	NA	16	TRBD2	TRBV30	TGTGCCTGGAGTGCCTTAGCGGGGGTTTTTGGCGGGGAGCTGTTTTTT	CAWSALAGVFGGELFF
TRBJ2-1	few	15	TRBD1	TRBV5-4	TGTGCCAGCAGCTCCGGGACAGCGGACTACAATGAGCAGTTCTTC	CASSSGTADYNEQFF
TRBJ2-7	NA	14	NA	TRBV13	TGTGCCAGCAGCTCATCCCGGGACTCCGGCGAGCAGTACTTC	CASSSSRDSGEQYF
TRBJ1-5	NA	15	NA	TRBV10-3	TGTGCCATCAGTGAGGAGCGGGGAGGCAATCAGCCCCAGCATTTT	CAISEERGGNQPQHF
TRBJ2-7	NA	12	NA	TRBV28	TGTGCCAGCAGCACCCTCACTCGGGAGCAGTACTTC	CASSTLTREQYF
TRBJ1-1	NA	15	TRBD1	TRBV5-1	TGCGCCAGCAGCACCGGGACAGGGTCGCTCACTGAAGCTTTCTTT	CASSTGTGSLTEAFF
TRBJ1-2	NA	15	NA	TRBV6-6	TGTGCCAGCACACAGGGAGTCAAGGTGGACTATGGCTACACCTTC	CASTQGVKVDYGYTF
TRBJ1-4	NA	17	TRBD1	TRBV7-9	TGTGCCAGCAGCTTAGGCAGGGGGCGTCTAAGTGGTGAAAAACTGTTTTTT	CASSLGRGRLSGEKLFF
TRBJ2-2	NA	13	NA	TRBV5-1	TGCGCCAGCAGCTTCGGAGGACCCGGGGAGCTGTTTTTT	CASSFGGPGELFF
TRBJ2-7	NA	13	NA	TRBV7-2	TGTGCCAGCAGCTTATGGCAGAACTACGAGCAGTACTTC	CASSLWQNYEQYF
TRBJ1-5	NA	14	TRBD1	TRBV18	TGTGCCAGCTCAACGACAGGGGGCAATCAGCCCCAGCATTTT	CASSTTGGNQPQHF
TRBJ2-5	NA	14	TRBD2	TRBV27	TGTGCCAGCAGTGTATGGGGGGGCCAAGAGACCCAGTACTTC	CASSVWGGQETQYF
TRBJ1-2	NA	14	TRBD1	TRBV12-5	TGTGCTAGTGGTTTGGTAGGGACAGCCTATGGCTACACCTTC	CASGLVGTAYGYTF
TRBJ1-3	NA	16	TRBD1	TRBV5-1	TGCGCCAGCAGCTACAGGACAGGGGCTTCGGGAAACACCATATATTTT	CASSYRTGASGNTIYF
TRBJ2-3	NA	15	TRBD1	TRBV2	TGTGCCAGCAGGGTAACAGGGGGAAGCACAGATACGCAGTATTTT	CASRVTGGSTDTQYF
TRBJ1-3	few	14	NA	TRBV28	TGTGCCAGCAGAGGACCTCCCGGGGTGGACACCATATATTTT	CASRGPPGVDTIYF
TRBJ2-2	NA	16	TRBD2	TRBV4-1	TGCGCCAGCAGACCCCCCGGGACTAGAGGTCCCGGGGAGCTGTTTTTT	CASRPPGTRGPGELFF
TRBJ1-2	NA	15	TRBD1	TRBV30	TGTGCCTGGAGTTTTCGGAAACAGGGGAGCTATGGCTACACCTTC	CAWSFRKQGSYGYTF
TRBJ1-4	NA	15	NA	TRBV6-1	TGTGCCAGCAGTGAATGGGGGGGGCGGGGGGAAAAACTGTTTTTT	CASSEWGGRGEKLFF
TRBJ2-7	NA	15	TRBD2	TRBV14	TGTGCCAGCAGCGTACTAGCGGGGGCAACCTACGAGCAGTACTTC	CASSVLAGATYEQYF